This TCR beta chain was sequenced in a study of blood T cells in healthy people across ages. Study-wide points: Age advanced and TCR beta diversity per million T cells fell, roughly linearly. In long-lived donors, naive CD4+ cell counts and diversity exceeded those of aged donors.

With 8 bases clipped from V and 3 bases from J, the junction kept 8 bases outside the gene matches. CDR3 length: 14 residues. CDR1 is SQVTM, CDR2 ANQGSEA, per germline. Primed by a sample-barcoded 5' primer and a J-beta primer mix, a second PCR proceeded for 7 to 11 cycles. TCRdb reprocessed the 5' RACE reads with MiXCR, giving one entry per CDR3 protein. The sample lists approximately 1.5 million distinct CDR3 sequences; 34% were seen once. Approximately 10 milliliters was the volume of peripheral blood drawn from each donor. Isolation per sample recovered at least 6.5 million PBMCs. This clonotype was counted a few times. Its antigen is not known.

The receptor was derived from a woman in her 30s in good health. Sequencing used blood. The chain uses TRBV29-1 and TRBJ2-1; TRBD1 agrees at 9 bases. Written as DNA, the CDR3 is TGCAGCACTTCCGGGACAGGGAACTACAATGAGCAGTTCTTC. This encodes CSTSGTGNYNEQFF.